These 8 T cell receptor beta chains came from one sample sequenced in a study of cytomegalovirus exposure and HLA in healthy donors. TCRdb's copy holds only in-frame clones and misses some; the assay was immunoSEQ multiplex PCR. The data show 90,000 to 150,000 clones, with approximately 88% seen just once and 6% to 7% held by the top ten. Sequencing used PBMCs. These receptors were taken from a woman under 30 in good health and CMV-seropositive.

This chain joins TRBV27 and TRBJ2-5, with D possibly being TRBD1 (5 bases). CDR3 length equals 13 residues. V was cut by 6 bases and J by 5 bases, with 13 bases left in between. Germline V gene sequence: CDR1 MNHEY, CDR2 SMNVEV (reference sequence). In nucleotides, the CDR3 is TGTGCCAGCAGGGGCCTGGGGCGGGAGACCCAGTACTTC. This encodes CASRGLGRETQYF.

This chain uses TRBV19 with TRBJ1-2; D is ambiguous. V lost 1 base and J lost 0, with 6 bases in between. CDR3 size: 14 residues. Germline lookup yields CDR1 LNHDA and CDR2 SQIVND (reference sequence). CDR3 in amino acids: CASSIAGSNYGYTF. The DNA for the CDR3 is TGTGCCAGTAGTATAGCCGGTTCTAACTATGGCTACACCTTC.

This chain uses TRBV11-2 with TRBJ2-1; D is unclear. The germline CDR1 and CDR2 sequences are SGHAT and FQNNGV. The CDR3 is 12 amino acids. Trimming stripped 1 base from V and 9 bases from J, with 7 bases between. In nucleotides, the CDR3 is TGTGCCAGCAGCTTAGTTTCTCTTGAGCAGTTCTTC. It translates to CASSLVSLEQFF.

The chain is built from TRBV19 and TRBJ1-1, with a tentative D call TRBD1 (6 bases). Trimming left V 4 bases short and J 3 bases short, with 15 bases between. In germline, CDR1 is LNHDA, CDR2 SQIVND (reference sequence). The CDR3 has 15 amino acids. CDR3 DNA: TGTGCCAGTAGTACAGACAGGTCCCCTTACACTGAAGCTTTCTTT. Its protein product is CASSTDRSPYTEAFF.

The chain has TRBV7-9 and TRBJ1-4; 7 nucleotides match TRBD1. In germline, CDR1 is SEHNR, CDR2 FQNEAQ (reference sequence). CDR3 size: 15 residues. V lost 4 bases to trimming and J lost 5 bases; unmatched junction nucleotides: 7. CDR3 residues: CASSSPGQINEKLFF. CDR3 nucleotide sequence: TGTGCCAGCAGCTCGCCGGGACAGATAAATGAAAAACTGTTTTTT. Full variable domain (remainder filled in from reference TRBV7-9 and TRBJ1-4): DTGVSQNPRHKITKRGQNVTFRCDPISEHNRLYWYRQTLGQGPEFLTYFQNEAQLEKSRLLSDRFSAERPKGSFSTLEIQRTEQGDSAMYLCASSSPGQINEKLFFGSGTQLSVL.

V gene TRBV7-8 combines with J gene TRBJ2-5; perhaps TRBD2 as D (5 bases). Germline V CDR1 and CDR2: SGHVS, FQNEAQ. This CDR3 region has 14 residues. Trimming pared 1 base from V and 5 bases from J, leaving 11 bases between. As DNA, the CDR3 is TGTGCCAGCAGCTTAGATTCCAGCGGTGAGACCCAGTACTTC. Protein sequence: CASSLDSSGETQYF.

This clone has just one count. This chain joins TRBV2 and TRBJ1-1; D ambiguous. Trimming shortened V by 0 bases and J by 8 bases, and 10 bases separated the two germline ends. From germline, CDR1 is SNHLY and CDR2 FYNNEI. This CDR3 contains 13 residues. Here the CDR3 DNA reads TGTGCCAGCAGTGAAGCGGATGGGAGAGAAGCTTTCTTT. This translates into CASSEADGREAFF.

The chain couples TRBV5-4 to TRBJ2-2; D gene unclear. Between the trimmed V and J ends, which lost 0 bases and 0 bases, there was a span of 6 bases. Germline V CDR1 and CDR2: SGHNT, YYREEE (reference sequence). This CDR3 comprises 15 residues. In DNA form, the CDR3 reads TGTGCCAGCAGCTTGGGAACACCGAACACCGGGGAGCTGTTTTTT. This encodes CASSLGTPNTGELFF.